This T cell receptor (beta chain) was obtained from a study of cytomegalovirus exposure and HLA in healthy donors. Study-level results: When analyzed later, the rates of TCR association showed variation by HLA locus, with DRB1 the most and HLA-C the fewest.

On this clone itself: No antigen is known for it.

CDR3 length equals 14 residues. The V and J ends lost 2 bases and 5 bases respectively, with 9 bases between them. Germline V gene lookup returns CDR1 MNHEY and CDR2 SVGAGI. Use of 60 Vbeta and 13 Jbeta primers characterized the PCR. In the original workflow: A later analysis counted around 80 million unique TCR beta chains, some 11 million shared. Libraries were prepared by immunoSEQ multiplex PCR; TCRdb keeps only in-frame clonotypes and omits some of them. The V and J calls and the clone size are those of that table, but D and trimming were determined from the DNA. The table lists about 130,000 clones, 70% to 85% of them singletons.

V gene TRBV6-5 combines with J gene TRBJ1-4, with D tentatively TRBD1 (5 bases). The source material was PBMCs. The origin of this receptor is a man aged 50-59 years in good health and CMV-seronegative. The CDR3 spells CASSYGQGNEKLFF. CDR3 DNA sequence: TGTGCCAGCAGTTACGGGCAGGGAAATGAAAAACTGTTTTTT.